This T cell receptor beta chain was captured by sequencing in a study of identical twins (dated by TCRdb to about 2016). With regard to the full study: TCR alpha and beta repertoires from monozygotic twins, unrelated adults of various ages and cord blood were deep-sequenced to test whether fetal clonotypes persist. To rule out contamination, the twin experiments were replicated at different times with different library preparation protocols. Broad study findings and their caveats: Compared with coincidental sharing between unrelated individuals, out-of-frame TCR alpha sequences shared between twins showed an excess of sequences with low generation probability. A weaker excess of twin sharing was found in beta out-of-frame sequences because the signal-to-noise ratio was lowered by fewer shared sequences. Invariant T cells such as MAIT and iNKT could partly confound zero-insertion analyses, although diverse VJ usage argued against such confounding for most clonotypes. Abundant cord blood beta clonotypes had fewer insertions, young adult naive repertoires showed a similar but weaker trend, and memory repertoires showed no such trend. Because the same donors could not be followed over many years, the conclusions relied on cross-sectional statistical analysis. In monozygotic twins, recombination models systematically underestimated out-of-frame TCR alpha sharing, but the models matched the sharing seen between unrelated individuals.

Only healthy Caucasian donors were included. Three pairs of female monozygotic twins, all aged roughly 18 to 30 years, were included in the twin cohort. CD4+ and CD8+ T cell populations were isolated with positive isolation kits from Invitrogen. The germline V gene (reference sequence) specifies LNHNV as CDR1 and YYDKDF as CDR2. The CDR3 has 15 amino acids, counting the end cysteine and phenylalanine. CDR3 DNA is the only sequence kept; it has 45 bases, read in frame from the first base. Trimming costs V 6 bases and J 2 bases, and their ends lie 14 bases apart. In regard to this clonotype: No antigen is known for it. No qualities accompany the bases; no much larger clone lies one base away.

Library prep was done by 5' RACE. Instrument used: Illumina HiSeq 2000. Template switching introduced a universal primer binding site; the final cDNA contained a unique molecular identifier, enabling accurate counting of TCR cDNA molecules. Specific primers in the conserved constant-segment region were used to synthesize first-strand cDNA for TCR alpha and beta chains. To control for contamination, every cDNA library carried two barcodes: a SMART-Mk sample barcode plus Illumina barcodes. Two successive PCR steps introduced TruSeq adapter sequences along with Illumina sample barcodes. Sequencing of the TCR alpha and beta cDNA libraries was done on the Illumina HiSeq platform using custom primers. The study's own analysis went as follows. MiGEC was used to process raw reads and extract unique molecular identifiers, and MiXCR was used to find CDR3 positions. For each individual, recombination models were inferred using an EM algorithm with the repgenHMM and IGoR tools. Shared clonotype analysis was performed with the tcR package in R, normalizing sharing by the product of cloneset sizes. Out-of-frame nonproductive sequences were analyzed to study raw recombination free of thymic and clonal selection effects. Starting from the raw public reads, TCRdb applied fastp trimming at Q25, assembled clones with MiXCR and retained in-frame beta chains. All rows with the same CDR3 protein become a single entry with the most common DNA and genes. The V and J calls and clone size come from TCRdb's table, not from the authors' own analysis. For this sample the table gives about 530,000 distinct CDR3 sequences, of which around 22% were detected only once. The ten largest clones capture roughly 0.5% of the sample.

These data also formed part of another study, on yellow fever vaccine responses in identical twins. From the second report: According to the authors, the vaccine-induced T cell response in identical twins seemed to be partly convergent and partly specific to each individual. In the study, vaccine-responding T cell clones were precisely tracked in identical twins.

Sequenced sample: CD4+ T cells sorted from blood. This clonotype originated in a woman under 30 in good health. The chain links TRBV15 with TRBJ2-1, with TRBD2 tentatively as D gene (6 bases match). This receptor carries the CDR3 CATSTLARAYNEQFF. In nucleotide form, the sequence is TGTGCCACCAGTACCCTAGCGAGGGCCTACAATGAGCAGTTCTTC. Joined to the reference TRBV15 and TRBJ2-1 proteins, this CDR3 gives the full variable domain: DAMVIQNPRYQVTQFGKPVTLSCSQTLNHNVMYWYQQKSSQAPKLLFHYYDKDFNNEADTPDNFQSRRPNTSFCFLDIRSPGLGDTAMYLCATSTLARAYNEQFFGPGTRLTVL.